This TCR beta chain was obtained from a study of T cell responses to AZD1222 COVID-19 vaccine. General observations from the study: Among spike-specific TCRs, nearly half reportedly target unmutated variant regions. An increase in Spike-specific TCR breadth and depth was observed after two AZD1222 doses. Mostly white British, mostly female donors; authors suggested clonal diversity may be underestimated.

Germline lookup yields CDR1 SNHLY and CDR2 FYNNEI. The ends lost 3 bases at V and 1 base at J; junction bases unmatched: 6. The CDR3 covers 17 residues. For this clone: Its specificity is unknown.

Only in-frame clones appear in the TCRdb table, and some are missing; sequencing was by immunoSEQ multiplex PCR. The sample gives approximately 180,000 clones, around 90% of which show up once; roughly 8% is in the top ten. The sequences come from peripheral blood, collected on day 0 of AZD1222 vaccination. This TCR came from an adult in good health. V gene TRBV2 combines with J gene TRBJ2-6; 7 nucleotides match TRBD1. In nucleotides, the CDR3 is TGTGCCAGCAGTGACGGGACAGCTCGGTCTGGGGCCAACGTCCTGACTTTC. Protein: CASSDGTARSGANVLTF.